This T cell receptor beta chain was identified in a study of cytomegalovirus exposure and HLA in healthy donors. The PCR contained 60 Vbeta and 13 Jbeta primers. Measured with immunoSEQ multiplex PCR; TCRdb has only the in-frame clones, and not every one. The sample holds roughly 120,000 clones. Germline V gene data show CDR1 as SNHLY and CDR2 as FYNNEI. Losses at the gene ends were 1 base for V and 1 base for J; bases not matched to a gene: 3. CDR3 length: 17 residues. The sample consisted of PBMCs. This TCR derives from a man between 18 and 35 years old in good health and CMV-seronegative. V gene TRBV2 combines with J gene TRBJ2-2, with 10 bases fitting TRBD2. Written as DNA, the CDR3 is TGTGCCAGCAGTGAAGTTCGACTAGCGGGGAACACCGGGGAGCTGTTTTTT. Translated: CASSEVRLAGNTGELFF.